These 4 T cell receptor beta chains were sequenced from one sample in a study of siplizumab effects on memory and regulatory T cells (dated by TCRdb to the late 2010s). Which antigens these TCRs recognize remains unknown. Cells from the mixed lymphocyte reactions were cocultured for approximately six days at 37 degrees C. Library creation used the immunoSEQ multiplex PCR assay. TCRdb took over this immuneACCESS table, retaining in-frame rearrangements with V and J assigned. Such tables are incomplete; in checked studies, under half of the missing clones stem from an unresolved V gene, and the remainder is unexplained. Here the sample has about 15,000 clones; approximately 45% occur a single time. Roughly 7.6% of the sample is taken by the ten largest. The source material was CFSE-low (dividing) CD4+ T cells sorted from an allogeneic mixed lymphocyte reaction. Receptors were obtained from a human donor in good health; the cells came from an allogeneic mixed lymphocyte reaction. Some clones in this sample may be carry-over from other donors' samples.

The chain is built from TRBV12-5 and TRBJ2-1, with 11 bases identical to TRBD2. The CDR3 is 17 amino acids. Germline V lookup: CDR1 LGHNT, CDR2 FRNRAP. V was clipped by 5 bases and J by 5 bases; unmatched bases: 11. DNA of the CDR3: TGTGCTAGTGGTGGAGCCCGACTAGCGGGATTCCACAATGAGCAGTTCTTC. Its translation is CASGGARLAGFHNEQFF.

V and J are TRBV28 and TRBJ2-1, with D uncertain. Germline V gene lookup returns CDR1 MDHEN and CDR2 SYDVKM. Trimming took 4 bases from V and 12 from J, leaving 16 bases between them. The length of the CDR3 is 13 residues. The CDR3, as DNA: TGTGCCAGCAGTTCTCTAGGACGGCGACCGCAGTTCTTC. Encoded protein: CASSSLGRRPQFF.

The chain couples TRBV2 to TRBJ1-5; D not certain. Per the germline V gene, CDR1 is SNHLY and CDR2 is FYNNEI. V was pared by 4 bases and J by 6 bases, with 7 bases between. The CDR3 totals 12 residues. The CDR3 region is CASSAVPQPQHF. The CDR3 DNA reads TGTGCCAGCAGTGCAGTCCCTCAGCCCCAGCATTTT.

V gene TRBV28 combines with J gene TRBJ1-6; TRBD1 is a possible D gene (5 bases). V lost 6 bases to trimming and J lost 7 bases, with 19 bases between them. Looked up from germline, CDR1 is MDHEN and CDR2 is SYDVKM. This CDR3 is built from 16 residues. As DNA, the CDR3 is TGTGCCAGCAGGGACCCGGGACTGTCAGCCAATTCACCCCTCCACTTT. Translation: CASRDPGLSANSPLHF.